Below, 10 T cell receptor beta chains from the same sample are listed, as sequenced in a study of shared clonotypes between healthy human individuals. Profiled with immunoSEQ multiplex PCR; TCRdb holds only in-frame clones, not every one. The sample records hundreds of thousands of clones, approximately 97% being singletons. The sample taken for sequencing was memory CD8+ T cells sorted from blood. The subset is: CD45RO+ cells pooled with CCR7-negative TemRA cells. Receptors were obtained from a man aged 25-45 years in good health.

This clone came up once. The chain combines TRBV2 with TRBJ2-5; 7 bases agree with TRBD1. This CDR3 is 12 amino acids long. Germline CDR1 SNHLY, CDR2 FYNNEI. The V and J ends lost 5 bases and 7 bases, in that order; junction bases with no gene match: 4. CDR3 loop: CASSTGARTQYF. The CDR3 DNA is TGTGCCAGCAGTACAGGGGCTCGGACCCAGTACTTC.

CDR3 DNA sequence: TGTGCCAGCAGCTCCGAAGACAGCACAGATACGCAGTATTTT. This translates into CASSSEDSTDTQYF. The chain joins TRBV5-4 to TRBJ2-3, with D unresolved. The CDR3 contains 14 residues. Germline values: CDR1 SGHNT, CDR2 YYREEE (reference sequence). Trimming shortened V by 3 bases and J by 0 bases, and 8 bases separated the two germline ends.

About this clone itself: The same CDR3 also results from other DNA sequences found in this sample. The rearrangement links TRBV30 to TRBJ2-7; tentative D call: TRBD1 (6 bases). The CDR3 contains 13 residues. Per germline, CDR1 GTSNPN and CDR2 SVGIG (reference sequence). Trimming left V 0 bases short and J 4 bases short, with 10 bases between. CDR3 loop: CAWSVQGLYEQYF. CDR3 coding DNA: TGTGCCTGGAGTGTCCAGGGGCTTTACGAGCAGTACTTC.

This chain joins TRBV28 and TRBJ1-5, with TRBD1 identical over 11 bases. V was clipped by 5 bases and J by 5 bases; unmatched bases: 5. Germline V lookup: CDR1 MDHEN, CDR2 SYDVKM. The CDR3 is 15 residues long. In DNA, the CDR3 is TGTGCCAGCAGTAGGGACAGGGGGTTACATCAGCCCCAGCATTTT. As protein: CASSRDRGLHQPQHF.

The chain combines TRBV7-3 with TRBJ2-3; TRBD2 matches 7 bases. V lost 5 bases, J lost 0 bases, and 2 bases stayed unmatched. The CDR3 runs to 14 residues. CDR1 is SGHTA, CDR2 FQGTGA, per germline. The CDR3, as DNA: TGTGCCAGCAGCCCCGGGGGGAGCACAGATACGCAGTATTTT. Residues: CASSPGGSTDTQYF.

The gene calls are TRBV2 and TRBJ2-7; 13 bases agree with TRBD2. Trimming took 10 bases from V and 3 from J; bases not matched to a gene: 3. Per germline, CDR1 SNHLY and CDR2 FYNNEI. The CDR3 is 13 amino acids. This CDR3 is CAIRLAGGYEQYF. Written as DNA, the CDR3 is TGTGCCATCCGACTAGCGGGAGGCTACGAGCAGTACTTC.

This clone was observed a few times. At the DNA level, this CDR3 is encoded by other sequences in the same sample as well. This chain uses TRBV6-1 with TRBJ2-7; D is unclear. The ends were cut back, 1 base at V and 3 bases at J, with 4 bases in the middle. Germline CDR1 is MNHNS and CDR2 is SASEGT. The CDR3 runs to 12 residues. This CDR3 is CASSEGGYEQYF. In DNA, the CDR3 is TGTGCCAGCAGTGAAGGGGGCTACGAGCAGTACTTC.

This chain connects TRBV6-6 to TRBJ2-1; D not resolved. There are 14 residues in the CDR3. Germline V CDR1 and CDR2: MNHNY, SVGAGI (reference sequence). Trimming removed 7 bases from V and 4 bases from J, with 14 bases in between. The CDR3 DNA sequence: TGTGCCAGCACCAAGAGAAGGGAATACAATGAGCAGTTCTTC. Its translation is CASTKRREYNEQFF.

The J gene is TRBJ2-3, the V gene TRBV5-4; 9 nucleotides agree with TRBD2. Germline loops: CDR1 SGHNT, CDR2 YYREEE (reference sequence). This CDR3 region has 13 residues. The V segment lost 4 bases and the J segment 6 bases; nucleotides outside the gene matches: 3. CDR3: CASSGGRADTQYF. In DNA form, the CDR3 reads TGTGCCAGCAGCGGCGGGAGGGCGGATACGCAGTATTTT.

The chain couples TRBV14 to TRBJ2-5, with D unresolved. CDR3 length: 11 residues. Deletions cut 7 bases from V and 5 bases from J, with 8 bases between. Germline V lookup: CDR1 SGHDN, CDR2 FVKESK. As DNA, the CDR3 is TGTGCCAGCAACCGCGAGGAGACCCAGTACTTC. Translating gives CASNREETQYF.